What follows are 30 T cell receptor beta chains derived from one specimen sequenced in a study of Graves' ophthalmopathy and Graves' hyperthyroidism. The study amplified TCR beta CDR3 regions using RNA transcripts. An initial RT-PCR round employing HTBI primers preceded a second-round multiplex PCR. One entry per CDR3 protein results from TCRdb running MiXCR on the multiplex PCR reads. The table lists hundreds of thousands of distinct CDR3 sequences, 20% to 25% of them singletons. Input material: peripheral blood. These receptors all stem from a woman aged 18-29 years with stable Graves' hyperthyroidism.

The chain joins TRBV12-3 or TRBV12-4 to TRBJ2-7; possible D gene TRBD1, 6 bases. Trimming left V 6 bases short and J 1 base short, with 13 bases between. The CDR3 consists of 14 residues. The CDR3 here is CASSPRDTSYEQYF. DNA of the CDR3: TGTGCCAGCAGCCCCCGGGACACTTCCTACGAGCAGTACTTC.

This clonotype was recorded many times. V gene TRBV20-1 combines with J gene TRBJ2-7; tentatively, D is TRBD1 (6 bases). V was trimmed by 3 bases and J by 7 bases, leaving 19 bases between them. CDR1 is DFQATT, CDR2 SNEGSKA, per germline (reference sequence). The length of the CDR3 is 14 residues. The CDR3 region is CSASVADSLGEQYF. The CDR3 DNA follows: TGCAGTGCTAGCGTCGCGGACAGCTTGGGGGAGCAGTACTTC.

This clonotype was counted many times. V and J are TRBV5-1 and TRBJ2-2; weak D call: TRBD2 (6 bases). V dropped 4 bases and J dropped 2 bases, with 15 bases sitting between them. The CDR3 loop spans 16 amino acids. Per the germline V gene, CDR1 is SGHRS and CDR2 is YFSETQ. The CDR3 loop reads CASSPGDRVNTGELFF. CDR3 nucleotide sequence: TGCGCCAGCAGCCCGGGGGACCGAGTAAACACCGGGGAGCTGTTTTTT.

This clonotype was seen ten or more times. This chain links TRBV12-3 or TRBV12-4 with TRBJ1-2; no reliable D call. The CDR3 loop spans 13 amino acids. Trimming shortened V by 3 bases and J by 3 bases, and 8 bases separated the two germline ends. The CDR3 DNA reads as TGTGCCAGCAGTTTGACACCGTACTATGGCTACACCTTC. It encodes CASSLTPYYGYTF.

Only a few counts were recorded for this clonotype. The genes are TRBV20-1 and TRBJ2-5; either TRBD1 or TRBD2 may supply D (7 bases each). Germline V CDR1 and CDR2: DFQATT, SNEGSKA (reference sequence). The germline V and J ends were trimmed by 2 bases and 5 bases, with 15 bases remaining between them. This CDR3 has 14 amino acids. In DNA form, the CDR3 reads TGCAGTGCTAGAAAGGGAGGGGGCCGGGAGACCCAGTACTTC. It specifies CSARKGGGRETQYF.

This clonotype was seen many times. This rearrangement joins TRBV12-3 or TRBV12-4 to TRBJ1-5, with 7 bases aligning to TRBD1. Trimming took 7 bases from V and 2 from J; bases not matched to a gene: 8. The length of the CDR3 is 15 residues. CDR3: CASTSTGEGNQPQHF. CDR3 nucleotide sequence: TGTGCCAGCACTTCCACAGGGGAGGGCAATCAGCCCCAGCATTTT.

The table lists this clonotype with many counts. This chain connects TRBV11-2 to TRBJ2-7, with 8 positions matching TRBD2. Germline trimming cut 0 bases from V and 2 bases from J; bases unmatched to any gene: 3. Germline-derived CDR1 and CDR2 are SGHAT and FQNNGV. The CDR3 totals 15 residues. The CDR3: CASSLEAGGTYEQYF. DNA of the CDR3: TGTGCCAGCAGCTTAGAGGCGGGAGGAACCTACGAGCAGTACTTC.

This clonotype appeared many times. The chain has TRBV12-3 or TRBV12-4 and TRBJ2-7; 10 bases line up with TRBD1. The CDR3 runs to 15 residues. V shed 4 bases and J 3 bases; nucleotides not matched to a gene: 6. The CDR3 DNA is TGTGCCAGCAGTTCTGGGACAGGGGCGGACTACGAGCAGTACTTC. It codes for CASSSGTGADYEQYF.

This clonotype was observed at least ten times. The V gene is TRBV25-1, the J gene TRBJ2-2; TRBD1 or TRBD2 may be the D gene (5 bases each). Germline-derived CDR1 and CDR2 are MGHDK and SYGVNS. The CDR3 is made up of 18 amino acids. With 3 bases removed from V and 1 base from J, the gap between germline ends came to 18 bases. The CDR3 coding sequence is TGTGCCAGCAGTGACTCCTCCGGGACCTTGATGAACACCGGGGAGCTGTTTTTT. Its protein is CASSDSSGTLMNTGELFF.

At least ten counts were recorded for this clonotype. The rearrangement uses TRBV27 and TRBJ2-6; D remains ambiguous. The CDR3 is 15 amino acids. The germline V and J ends were trimmed by 3 bases and 0 bases, with 6 bases remaining between them. In germline, CDR1 is MNHEY, CDR2 SMNVEV (reference sequence). The CDR3 nucleotides are TGTGCCAGCAGTTTGATTTTCTCTGGGGCCAACGTCCTGACTTTC. Its protein product is CASSLIFSGANVLTF.

At least ten counts were recorded for this clonotype. This rearrangement joins TRBV6-5 to TRBJ2-7, with TRBD2 matching over 8 bases. Trimming at V came to 6 bases and at J to 2 bases, leaving 6 bases not matched to a gene. The CDR3 is made up of 14 amino acids. Germline CDR1 and CDR2: MNHEY and SVGAGI. The CDR3 region is CASRTGLDPYEQYF. The CDR3, as DNA: TGTGCCAGCAGGACGGGACTAGATCCCTACGAGCAGTACTTC.

This clonotype was counted many times. The chain combines TRBV9 with TRBJ1-2; a possible D gene is TRBD1 (6 bases). V was trimmed by 0 bases and J by 3 bases, leaving 9 bases between them. The CDR3 extends over 14 amino acids. Germline CDR1 reads SGDLS; CDR2 reads YYNGEE. The CDR3 DNA reads as TGTGCCAGCAGCGTAGGGGGGCAGGACTATGGCTACACCTTC. The encoded protein is CASSVGGQDYGYTF.

V and J are TRBV24-1 and TRBJ2-5; no clear D gene. CDR3 length equals 12 residues. Germline values: CDR1 KGHDR, CDR2 SFDVKD. V dropped 3 bases and J dropped 9 bases, with 10 bases sitting between them. The CDR3: CATSDVSRPQYF. CDR3 nucleotide sequence: TGTGCCACCAGTGATGTCAGTCGACCCCAGTACTTC.

This clonotype was found many times. The V gene is TRBV12-3 or TRBV12-4, the J gene TRBJ1-2; unclear D gene. The CDR3 runs 13 residues. The V end lost 5 bases, the J end lost 1 base, and 8 bases lay between the germline ends. This CDR3 reads CASSRLFNYGYTF. CDR3 nucleotides: TGTGCCAGCAGTAGACTTTTTAACTATGGCTACACCTTC.

Ten or more counts support this clonotype. The gene calls are TRBV10-2 and TRBJ2-7, with 8 bases identical to TRBD2. Germline lookup yields CDR1 WSHSY and CDR2 SAAADI. After removal of 7 bases from V and 7 bases from J, the junction contained 12 bases not matched to a gene. The CDR3 totals 14 residues. The CDR3 bases are TGCGCCAGCACCGAAGCGGGAGCCTACCTAGAGCAGTACTTC. Encoded protein: CASTEAGAYLEQYF.

This clonotype was detected many times. V gene TRBV20-1 combines with J gene TRBJ2-7, with TRBD1 identical over 8 bases. The CDR3 covers 13 residues. CDR1 is DFQATT and CDR2 is SNEGSKA in the germline V gene (reference sequence). The J segment lost 2 bases and the V segment lost 6 bases, leaving 6 bases of the junction unmatched. CDR3 region: CSAQGATPYEQYF. The CDR3 nucleotides read TGCAGTGCCCAGGGGGCTACCCCCTACGAGCAGTACTTC.

This clonotype was detected ten times or more. The chain joins TRBV30 to TRBJ1-1; a weak D match, TRBD1 (5 bases). This CDR3 has 12 residues. The V and J ends lost 0 bases and 8 bases respectively, with 10 bases between them. Germline-derived CDR1 and CDR2 are GTSNPN and SVGIG (reference sequence). CDR3 sequence (DNA): TGTGCCTGGAGTGTACTGACAGACGAAGCTTTCTTT. This gives the protein CAWSVLTDEAFF.

The rearrangement links TRBV5-5 to TRBJ2-7, with 10 nucleotides matching TRBD1. The germline V gene encodes CDR1 SGHKS and CDR2 YYEKEE (reference sequence). Losses at the gene ends were 1 base for V and 6 bases for J; bases not matched to a gene: 7. There are 15 residues in the CDR3. As DNA, the CDR3 is TGTGCCAGCAGCTTGAGGGGGACAGGGGTTGGCGAGCAGTACTTC. It is translated as CASSLRGTGVGEQYF.

This clonotype came up many times. The chain joins TRBV12-3 or TRBV12-4 to TRBJ1-5; possibly TRBD1 for D (6 bases). The CDR3 loop spans 13 amino acids. V lost 7 bases to trimming and J lost 6 bases, with 13 bases between them. The CDR3 DNA reads as TGTGCCAGCACCGTCTTAGGGGGTCAGCCCCAGCATTTT. Protein product: CASTVLGGQPQHF.

This clonotype was detected ten times or more. The rearrangement joins TRBV5-1 to TRBJ2-3, with unresolved D. The CDR3 is made up of 15 amino acids. Per germline, CDR1 SGHRS and CDR2 YFSETQ. V was cut by 0 bases and J by 3 bases, with 11 bases left in between. The CDR3 spells CASSLVGIETDTQYF. CDR3 sequence (DNA): TGCGCCAGCAGCTTGGTAGGGATCGAGACAGATACGCAGTATTTT.

The rearrangement joins TRBV11-2 to TRBJ2-7; D may be TRBD2 (5 bases). Trimming removed 0 bases at V and 0 bases at J, with 15 bases between. CDR3 length: 17 amino acids. Germline V lookup: CDR1 SGHAT, CDR2 FQNNGV. The chain's CDR3 is CASSLELEAFLSYEQYF. In DNA form, the CDR3 reads TGTGCCAGCAGCTTAGAATTGGAGGCGTTCCTCTCCTACGAGCAGTACTTC.

Ten or more counts support this clonotype. CDR3 sequence reads: CASSLAAQGSEQYF. CDR3 nucleotides: TGTGCCAGCAGCTTAGCTGCACAGGGGTCCGAGCAGTACTTC. J is TRBJ2-7 and V is TRBV7-2; 7 nucleotides agree with TRBD1. The CDR3 covers 14 residues. Germline assignment: CDR1 SGHTA and CDR2 FQGNSA. The V segment lost 0 bases and the J segment 6 bases; nucleotides outside the gene matches: 5.

The rearrangement links TRBV12-3 or TRBV12-4 to TRBJ1-1; possibly TRBD1 for D (6 bases). The germline V and J ends were trimmed by 6 bases and 0 bases, with 11 bases remaining between them. CDR3 length equals 14 residues. The CDR3 bases are TGTGCCAGCAGGGGACATACAGTGAACACTGAAGCTTTCTTT. This sequence encodes CASRGHTVNTEAFF.

The V and J genes are TRBV28 and TRBJ1-5, with D tentatively TRBD1 (5 bases). The CDR3 is 13 amino acids. The germline V gene has CDR1 MDHEN and CDR2 SYDVKM. V was clipped by 7 bases and J by 0 bases, with 7 bases between them. In DNA form, the CDR3 reads TGTGCCAGCACAGGGAATAGCAATCAGCCCCAGCATTTT. Translation: CASTGNSNQPQHF.

This CDR3 is CASSPDRGDSPLHF. In DNA, the CDR3 is TGTGCCAGCAGTCCGGACAGGGGTGATTCACCCCTCCACTTT. The chain has TRBV6-4 and TRBJ1-6; 9 bases map to TRBD1. The germline V gene encodes CDR1 MRHNA and CDR2 SNTAGT. The ends lost 5 bases at V and 8 bases at J; junction bases unmatched: 4. The CDR3 is 14 amino acids.

This clonotype was seen ten or more times. This rearrangement joins TRBV2 to TRBJ2-5; D not resolved. V was trimmed by 5 bases and J by 5 bases, leaving 3 bases between them. CDR3 size: 10 residues. The germline gives CDR1 SNHLY, CDR2 FYNNEI. Written as DNA, the CDR3 is TGTGCCAGCAGTAGGGAGACCCAGTACTTC. This sequence encodes CASSRETQYF.

This clonotype was detected many times. V and J are TRBV5-1 and TRBJ1-2; maybe TRBD1 (6 bases). Per the germline V gene, CDR1 is SGHRS and CDR2 is YFSETQ. The CDR3 totals 14 residues. V lost 4 bases, J lost 6 bases, and 16 bases lay in between. For the CDR3, the DNA is TGCGCCAGCAGCCTGGACACCCCAGGGGATGGCTACACCTTC. It encodes CASSLDTPGDGYTF.

This clonotype has at least ten counts. This rearrangement joins TRBV12-3 or TRBV12-4 to TRBJ1-2; unclear D gene. V was pared by 4 bases and J by 5 bases, with 20 bases between. The CDR3 is 16 residues long. DNA of the CDR3: TGTGCCAGCAGTTCCTCAAACCGGAGGATTCTGTATGGCTACACCTTC. This gives the protein CASSSSNRRILYGYTF.

This clonotype has just one count. This CDR3 is missing its conserved last phenylalanine or tryptophan, likely due to a read error. This chain links TRBV12-5 with TRBJ2-7; D possibly corresponds to TRBD2 (5 bases). This CDR3 contains 15 residues. Germline V CDR1 and CDR2: LGHNT, FRNRAP. The CDR3 region has the DNA TGTGCCAGCAGTGATCCAGGACTGGCAACACCCGAGCAGTACTAC. Translated, it gives CASSDPGLATPEQYY.

This clonotype was seen ten or more times. The J gene is TRBJ2-5, the V gene TRBV2; TRBD1 matches at 8 bases. J lost 0 bases, V lost 3 bases, and 9 bases had no gene match. Germline V gene data show CDR1 as SNHLY and CDR2 as FYNNEI. The CDR3 sequence is 17 residues long. The CDR3 loop is CASSDGGQGDNQETQYF. The DNA of the CDR3 is TGTGCCAGCAGTGATGGTGGACAGGGAGATAACCAAGAGACCCAGTACTTC. The whole variable domain, filled in from reference TRBV2 and TRBJ2-5, reads EPEVTQTPSHQVTQMGQEVILRCVPISNHLYFYWYRQILGQKVEFLVSFYNNEISEKSEIFDDQFSVERPDGSNFTLKIRSTKLEDSAMYFCASSDGGQGDNQETQYFGPGTRLLVL.